This passage covers 24 T cell receptor beta chains from one sample sequenced in a study of technical replicates of blood from a few donors. Profiling relied on immunoSEQ multiplex PCR, and the TCRdb table lists in-frame clones only, not all of them. The sample yields some 62,000 clones, approximately 86% seen once. The specimen sequenced was PBMCs. The source of these receptors is a human donor in good health. Some clones in this sample may be carry-over from other donors' samples.

The chain combines TRBV5-1 with TRBJ2-1, with 7 bases that match TRBD2. The CDR3 is 16 residues long. The germline CDR1 and CDR2 sequences are SGHRS and YFSETQ. J was trimmed by 1 base and V by 4 bases; bases with no gene match: 8. CDR3 in amino acids: CASSPRAGDSYNEQFF. CDR3 coding DNA: TGCGCCAGCAGCCCCCGGGCGGGAGATTCCTACAATGAGCAGTTCTTC.

V usage is TRBV27 and J usage is TRBJ1-1; no definite D call. Germline V CDR1 and CDR2: MNHEY, SMNVEV (reference sequence). V lost 5 bases, J lost 4 bases, and 11 bases lay in between. The CDR3 is 13 residues long. CDR3 region: CASSTPRGTEAFF. The CDR3 DNA sequence: TGTGCCAGCAGTACCCCTCGCGGCACTGAAGCTTTCTTT.

V gene TRBV6-1 combines with J gene TRBJ2-1; D might be TRBD2 (5 bases). This CDR3 comprises 15 residues. V was cut by 3 bases and J by 5 bases, with 14 bases left in between. CDR1 MNHNS and CDR2 SASEGT come from the germline V gene. The CDR3 region is CASSDFPKGDNEQFF. The CDR3 DNA follows: TGTGCCAGCAGTGATTTCCCTAAGGGAGACAATGAGCAGTTCTTC.

J is TRBJ2-3 and V is TRBV5-6; possible D gene TRBD2, 7 bases. Trimming removed 4 bases from V and 5 bases from J, with 14 bases in between. This CDR3 is 14 amino acids long. Germline assignment: CDR1 SGHDT and CDR2 YYEEEE. The CDR3 protein is CASSSTRGGDTQYF. In DNA, the CDR3 is TGTGCCAGCAGCAGTACTAGGGGGGGAGATACGCAGTATTTT.

CDR3 loop: CASSAAGGYVEQYF. DNA for the CDR3: TGCGCCAGCAGCGCCGCGGGCGGGTACGTCGAGCAGTACTTC. The chain recombines TRBV5-1 with TRBJ2-7; possible D gene TRBD2, 5 bases. This CDR3 comprises 14 residues. The V gene's germline CDR1 is SGHRS and CDR2 YFSETQ. V was clipped by 4 bases and J by 6 bases, with 17 bases between them. The complete variable domain, with remaining parts taken from reference TRBV5-1 and TRBJ2-7, reads KAGVTQTPRYLIKTRGQQVTLSCSPISGHRSVSWYQQTPGQGLQFLFEYFSETQRNKGNFPGRFSGRQFSNSRSEMNVSTLELGDSALYLCASSAAGGYVEQYFGPGTRLTVT.

The gene calls are TRBV13 and TRBJ2-4; TRBD1 is a possible D gene (7 bases). Germline-derived CDR1 and CDR2 are PRHDT and FYEKMQ (reference sequence). This CDR3 comprises 12 residues. Trimming removed 5 bases at V and 7 bases at J, with 9 bases between. The CDR3, as DNA: TGTGCCAGCAGCCCAGGGGGGAACATTCAGTACTTC. It encodes CASSPGGNIQYF.

The chain has TRBV5-6 and TRBJ2-7, with D possibly TRBD2 on 5 matching bases. In germline, CDR1 is SGHDT, CDR2 YYEEEE. This CDR3 has 16 residues. The V gene lost 5 bases and the J gene lost 0 bases, with 18 bases spanning the gap. The CDR3 reads CASSWRPGSFSYEQYF. The CDR3 DNA reads TGTGCCAGCAGTTGGAGACCGGGGAGTTTCTCCTACGAGCAGTACTTC.

V is TRBV7-9 and J is TRBJ2-7; D possibly corresponds to TRBD1 (6 bases). Germline V CDR1 and CDR2: SEHNR, FQNEAQ (reference sequence). Trimming pared 1 base from V and 6 bases from J, leaving 13 bases between. The CDR3 loop spans 14 amino acids. CDR3 DNA: TGTGCCAGCAGCTTAGATGGGGGCCGGGGCGAGCAGTACTTC. This translates into CASSLDGGRGEQYF.

CDR3 coding DNA: TGTGCCAGCAGCTGGACAGGGGGTGGCTACACCTTC. This translates into CASSWTGGGYTF. This chain links TRBV6-5 with TRBJ1-2; 10 positions agree with TRBD1. Germline CDR1 and CDR2: MNHEY and SVGAGI. The V and J ends lost 6 bases and 7 bases, in that order; junction bases with no gene match: 2. The CDR3 is 12 residues long.

This clone was seen only once. The chain is built from TRBV20-1 and TRBJ1-2, with a tentative D call TRBD1 (5 bases). Germline V gives CDR1 DFQATT, CDR2 SNEGSKA (reference sequence). This CDR3 region has 11 residues. The CDR3 region is CSGLGGYGYTF. Here the CDR3 DNA reads TGCAGCGGACTCGGGGGCTATGGCTACACCTTC.

In its sample, this clone was seen once. The V and J genes are TRBV7-6 and TRBJ2-5; 7 nucleotides match TRBD2. Germline values: CDR1 SGHVS, CDR2 FNYEAQ. Trimming took 5 bases from V and 4 from J; bases not matched to a gene: 13. This CDR3 has 16 residues. Here the CDR3 DNA reads TGTGCCAGCAGCCTGGGTGTGGCGGGAGTCCGAGAGACCCAGTACTTC. Translation: CASSLGVAGVRETQYF.

The chain has TRBV5-6 and TRBJ1-1; D remains ambiguous. CDR1 and CDR2 (germline): SGHDT, YYEEEE. The CDR3 consists of 15 residues. Between the trimmed V and J ends, which lost 0 bases and 4 bases, there was a span of 13 bases. The CDR3 region is CASSLAGFAGTEAFF. The CDR3 bases are TGTGCCAGCAGCTTGGCGGGGTTTGCTGGCACTGAAGCTTTCTTT.

The chain joins TRBV4-3 to TRBJ2-1; TRBD2 agrees at 9 bases. Germline assignment: CDR1 LGHNA and CDR2 YSLEER. V dropped 0 bases and J dropped 7; count of bases not matched to a gene: 7. This CDR3 region has 16 residues. CDR3 region: CASSQDLGGGANEQFF. The CDR3 bases are TGCGCCAGCAGCCAAGATCTTGGCGGGGGGGCAAATGAGCAGTTCTTC.

This rearrangement joins TRBV9 to TRBJ2-2; 8 bases match TRBD2. The CDR3 is made up of 15 amino acids. From germline, CDR1 is SGDLS and CDR2 YYNGEE. V lost 3 bases and J lost 5; bases outside the gene matches: 6. The CDR3 sequence: CASSAGTRGTGELFF. CDR3 DNA: TGTGCCAGCAGCGCCGGGACTAGAGGGACCGGGGAGCTGTTTTTT.

The gene calls are TRBV7-2 and TRBJ2-7, with TRBD2 identical over 10 bases. With V trimmed by 2 bases and J by 6 bases, 7 bases remained unmatched. The CDR3 runs 15 residues. Germline-derived CDR1 and CDR2 are SGHTA and FQGNSA. This CDR3 is CASSLLLAGVGEQYF. CDR3 DNA: TGTGCCAGCAGCTTATTGCTAGCGGGAGTAGGCGAGCAGTACTTC. The full variable domain, its missing parts supplied by reference TRBV7-2 and TRBJ2-7, is GAGVSQSPSNKVTEKGKDVELRCDPISGHTALYWYRQSLGQGLEFLIYFQGNSAPDKSGLPSDRFSAERTGGSVSTLTIQRTQQEDSAVYLCASSLLLAGVGEQYFGPGTRLTVT.

The V gene is TRBV6-6, the J gene TRBJ1-2, with TRBD1 as a possible D gene (6 bases). Germline CDR1 MNHNY, CDR2 SVGAGI (reference sequence). Trimming stripped 0 bases from V and 4 bases from J, with 9 bases between. The CDR3 is made up of 14 amino acids. The CDR3 is CASSYSTGGYGYTF. DNA of the CDR3: TGTGCCAGCAGTTACTCGACAGGTGGCTATGGCTACACCTTC.

The chain joins TRBV7-2 to TRBJ2-6; tentative D call: TRBD1 (5 bases). Germline CDR1 SGHTA, CDR2 FQGNSA. This CDR3 contains 14 residues. V lost 7 bases and J 3 bases, leaving 10 bases between the germline ends. CDR3: CASTDRYGANVLTF. The CDR3 DNA is TGTGCCAGCACCGACAGATATGGGGCCAACGTCCTGACTTTC.

This chain connects TRBV28 to TRBJ2-7; D is perhaps TRBD2 (7 bases). The CDR3 loop spans 14 amino acids. CDR1 is MDHEN, CDR2 SYDVKM, per germline. V was cut by 10 bases and J by 6 bases, with 22 bases left in between. The CDR3 region is CATVSRGAPAEQYF. CDR3 bases: TGTGCCACAGTGTCCCGGGGGGCACCGGCCGAGCAGTACTTC.

The CDR3 bases are TGTGCCTGGAGTGTAGCCGGAAACACCATATATTTT. Its protein product is CAWSVAGNTIYF. This chain uses TRBV30 with TRBJ1-3, with no clear D. Germline V CDR1 and CDR2: GTSNPN, SVGIG (reference sequence). V shed 0 bases and J shed 4 bases, with 4 bases lying between them. This CDR3 comprises 12 residues.

The gene calls are TRBV6-5 and TRBJ2-7, with 8 bases that match TRBD1. Trimming took 4 bases from V and 6 from J; bases not matched to a gene: 8. Germline V lookup: CDR1 MNHEY, CDR2 SVGAGI. CDR3 length equals 14 residues. The CDR3 loop reads CASSWTTTGGEQYF. As DNA, the CDR3 is TGTGCCAGCAGTTGGACTACTACAGGGGGCGAGCAGTACTTC.

This clone was counted only a few times. The chain joins TRBV19 to TRBJ2-7; 10 bases are a match to TRBD2. The V segment lost 7 bases and the J segment 6 bases; nucleotides outside the gene matches: 9. The CDR3 sequence is 14 residues long. Germline values: CDR1 LNHDA, CDR2 SQIVND (reference sequence). The CDR3 here is CASKDQAGGLEQYF. CDR3 in DNA: TGTGCCAGTAAGGATCAAGCGGGAGGGCTCGAGCAGTACTTC.

The rearrangement links TRBV19 to TRBJ1-1; D remains ambiguous. Germline lookup yields CDR1 LNHDA and CDR2 SQIVND (reference sequence). This CDR3 comprises 12 residues. V gave up 6 bases and J gave up 0 bases, with 5 bases separating them. In DNA, the CDR3 is TGTGCCAGTAGAGAGTTGAACACTGAAGCTTTCTTT. This encodes CASRELNTEAFF.

The chain employs TRBV7-3 and TRBJ2-1; D might be TRBD2 (6 bases). Germline CDR1 SGHTA, CDR2 FQGTGA. V was pared by 5 bases and J by 6 bases, with 14 bases between. The CDR3 consists of 14 residues. The CDR3 loop is CASSPAGPSNEQFF. Written as DNA, the CDR3 is TGTGCCAGCAGCCCGGCGGGACCCAGCAATGAGCAGTTCTTC.

The chain joins TRBV4-3 to TRBJ2-1; 7 bases line up with TRBD2. The junction had 10 bases not matched to a gene; V was cut back by 4 bases and J by 7 bases. Per the germline V gene, CDR1 is LGHNA and CDR2 is YSLEER. This CDR3 region has 15 residues. In nucleotides, the CDR3 is TGCGCCAGCAGCCTCCGGGACTACCGAGGGAATGAGCAGTTCTTC. Protein: CASSLRDYRGNEQFF.